The clone carrying this T cell receptor beta chain appeared a single time. This sample includes further DNA sequences coding for the same CDR3. The record originates from a study of shared clonotypes between healthy human individuals. The germline gives CDR1 GTSNPN, CDR2 SVGIG (reference sequence). The CDR3 spans 13 residues. V dropped 1 base and J dropped 5; count of bases not matched to a gene: 3. Using about 190 ng DNA, approximately 30,000 T cell genomes, the sorted-subset replicate PCRs were run. This table comes from immunoSEQ multiplex PCR, and its TCRdb copy is limited to in-frame clones, with some not included. The sample records about 380,000 clones, 96% being singletons.

This TCR came from a man aged 25 to 40 in good health. The chain has TRBV30 and TRBJ1-2; TRBD1 matches at 8 bases. Material: memory CD8+ T cells sorted from blood. As for subset: CD45RO+ cells pooled with CCR7-negative TemRA cells. CDR3 sequence (DNA): TGTGCCTGGAGTGACAGGGGGTTATATGGCTACACCTTC. Protein product: CAWSDRGLYGYTF.